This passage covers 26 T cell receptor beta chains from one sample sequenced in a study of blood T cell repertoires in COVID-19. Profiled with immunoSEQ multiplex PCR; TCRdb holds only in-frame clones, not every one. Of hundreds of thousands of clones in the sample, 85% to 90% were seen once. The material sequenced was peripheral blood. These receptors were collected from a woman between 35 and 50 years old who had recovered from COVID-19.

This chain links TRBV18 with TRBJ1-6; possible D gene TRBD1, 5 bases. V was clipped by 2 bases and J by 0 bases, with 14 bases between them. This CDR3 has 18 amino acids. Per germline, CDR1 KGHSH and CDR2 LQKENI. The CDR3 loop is CASSPVDTPSSYNSPLHF. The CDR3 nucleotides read TGTGCCAGCTCACCAGTGGACACTCCGAGCTCCTATAATTCACCCCTCCACTTT.

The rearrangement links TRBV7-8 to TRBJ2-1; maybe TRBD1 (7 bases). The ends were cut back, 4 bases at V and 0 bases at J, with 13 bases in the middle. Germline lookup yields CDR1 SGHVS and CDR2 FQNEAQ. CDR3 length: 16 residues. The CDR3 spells CASSSQGGTSYNEQFF. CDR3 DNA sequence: TGTGCCAGCAGCTCCCAGGGGGGAACCTCCTACAATGAGCAGTTCTTC.

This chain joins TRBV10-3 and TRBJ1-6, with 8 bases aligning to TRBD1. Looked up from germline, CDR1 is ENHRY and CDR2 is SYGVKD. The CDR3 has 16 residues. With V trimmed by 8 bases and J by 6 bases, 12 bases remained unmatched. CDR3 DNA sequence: TGTGCCATCCGAGGACAGGGAGTTTTTGCTAATTCACCCCTCCACTTT. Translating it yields CAIRGQGVFANSPLHF.

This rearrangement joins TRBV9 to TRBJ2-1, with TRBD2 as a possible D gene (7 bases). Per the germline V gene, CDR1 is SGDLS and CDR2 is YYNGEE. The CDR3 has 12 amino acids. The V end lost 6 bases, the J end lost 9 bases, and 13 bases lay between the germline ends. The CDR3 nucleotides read TGTGCCAGCAATGCGGGGGCTGGTGAGCAGTTCTTC. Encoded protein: CASNAGAGEQFF.

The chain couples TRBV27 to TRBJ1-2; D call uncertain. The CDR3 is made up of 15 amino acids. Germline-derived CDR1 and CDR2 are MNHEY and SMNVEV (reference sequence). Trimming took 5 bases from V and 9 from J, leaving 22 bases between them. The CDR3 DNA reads TGTGCCAGCAGTCGACGGGGTTCTTCCCAAGGGAGCTACACCTTC. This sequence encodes CASSRRGSSQGSYTF.

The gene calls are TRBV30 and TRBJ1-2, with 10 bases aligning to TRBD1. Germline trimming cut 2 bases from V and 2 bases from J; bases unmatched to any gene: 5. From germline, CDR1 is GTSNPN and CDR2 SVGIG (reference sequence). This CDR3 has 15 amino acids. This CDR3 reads CAWSTGTGANYGYTF. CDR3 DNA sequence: TGTGCCTGGAGTACCGGGACAGGGGCGAACTATGGCTACACCTTC.

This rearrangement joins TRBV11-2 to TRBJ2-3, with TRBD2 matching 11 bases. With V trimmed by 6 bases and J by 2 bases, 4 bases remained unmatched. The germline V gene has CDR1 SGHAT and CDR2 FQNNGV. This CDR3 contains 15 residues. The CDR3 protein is CASRGTSGFTDTQYF. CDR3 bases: TGTGCCAGCAGAGGGACTAGCGGCTTCACAGATACGCAGTATTTT.

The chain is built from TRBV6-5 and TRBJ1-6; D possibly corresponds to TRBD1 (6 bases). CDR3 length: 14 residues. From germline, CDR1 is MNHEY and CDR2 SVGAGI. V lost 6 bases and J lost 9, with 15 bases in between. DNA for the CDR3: TGTGCCAGCAGCGGGGGGACATCTGGTTCACCCCTCCACTTT. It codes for CASSGGTSGSPLHF.

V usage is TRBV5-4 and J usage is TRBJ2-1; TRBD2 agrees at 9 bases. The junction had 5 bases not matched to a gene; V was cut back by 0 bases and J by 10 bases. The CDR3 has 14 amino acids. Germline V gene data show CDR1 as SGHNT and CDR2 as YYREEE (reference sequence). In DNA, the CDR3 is TGTGCCAGCAGCTTGGTTCTAGCGGGAAGAGAGCAGTTCTTC. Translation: CASSLVLAGREQFF.

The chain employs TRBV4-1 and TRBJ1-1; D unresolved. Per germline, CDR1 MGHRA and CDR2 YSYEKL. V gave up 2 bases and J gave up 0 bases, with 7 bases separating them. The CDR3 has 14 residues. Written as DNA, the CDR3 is TGCGCCAGCAGCCAATTAGCTGTGAACACTGAAGCTTTCTTT. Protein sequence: CASSQLAVNTEAFF.

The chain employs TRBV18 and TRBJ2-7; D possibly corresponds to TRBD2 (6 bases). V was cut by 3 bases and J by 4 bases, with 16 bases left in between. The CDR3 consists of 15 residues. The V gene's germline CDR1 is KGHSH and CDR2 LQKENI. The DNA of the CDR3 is TGTGCCAGCTCACCGGGGCGGGGATGGGTATACGAGCAGTACTTC. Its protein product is CASSPGRGWVYEQYF.

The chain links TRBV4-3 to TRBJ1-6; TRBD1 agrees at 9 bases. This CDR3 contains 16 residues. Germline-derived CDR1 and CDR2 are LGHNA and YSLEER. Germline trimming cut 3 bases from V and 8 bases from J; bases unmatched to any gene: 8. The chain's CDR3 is CASSQNPGQGYSPLHF. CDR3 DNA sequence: TGCGCCAGCAGCCAGAACCCGGGACAGGGTTATTCACCCCTCCACTTT.

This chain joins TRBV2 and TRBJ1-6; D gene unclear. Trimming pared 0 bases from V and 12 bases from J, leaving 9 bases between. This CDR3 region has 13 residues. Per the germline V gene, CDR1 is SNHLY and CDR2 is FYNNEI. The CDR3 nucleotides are TGTGCCAGCAGTGAAGCCGCCCGGGGACCCCTCCACTTT. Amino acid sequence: CASSEAARGPLHF.

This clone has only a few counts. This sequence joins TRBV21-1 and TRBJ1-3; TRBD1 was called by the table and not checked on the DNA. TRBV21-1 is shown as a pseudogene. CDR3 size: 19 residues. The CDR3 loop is CASSNPESDTHLSGNTIYF. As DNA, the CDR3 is TGTGCCAGCAGCAACCCCGAGTCGGACACTCATCTCTCTGGAAACACCATATATTTT.

CDR3 sequence: CASSTNWGRRSPHNSPLHF. The CDR3 DNA reads as TGTGCCAGCAGTACCAACTGGGGCCGACGGTCACCTCATAATTCACCCCTCCACTTT. The chain employs TRBV27 and TRBJ1-6, with D possibly matching TRBD1 (5 bases). Deletions cut 5 bases from V and 5 bases from J, with 25 bases between. CDR3 size: 19 residues. Looked up from germline, CDR1 is MNHEY and CDR2 is SMNVEV (reference sequence).

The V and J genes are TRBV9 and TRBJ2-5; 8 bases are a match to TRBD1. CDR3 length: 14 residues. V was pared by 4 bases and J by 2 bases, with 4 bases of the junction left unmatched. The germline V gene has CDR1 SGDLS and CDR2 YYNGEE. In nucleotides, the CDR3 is TGTGCCAGCAGCCCCCGGACAGGGCAAGAGACCCAGTACTTC. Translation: CASSPRTGQETQYF.

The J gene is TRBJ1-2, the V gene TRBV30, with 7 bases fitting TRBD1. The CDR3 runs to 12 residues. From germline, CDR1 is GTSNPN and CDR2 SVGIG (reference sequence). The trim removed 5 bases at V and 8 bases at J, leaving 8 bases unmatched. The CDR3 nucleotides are TGTGCCTGGCTCCCACAGGGGCCCGGCTACACCTTC. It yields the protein CAWLPQGPGYTF. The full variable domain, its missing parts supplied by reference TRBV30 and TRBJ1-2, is SQTIHQWPATLVQPVGSPLSLECTVEGTSNPNLYWYRQAAGRGLQLLFYSVGIGQISSEVPQNLSASRPQDRQFILSSKKLLLSDSGFYLCAWLPQGPGYTFGSGTRLTVV.

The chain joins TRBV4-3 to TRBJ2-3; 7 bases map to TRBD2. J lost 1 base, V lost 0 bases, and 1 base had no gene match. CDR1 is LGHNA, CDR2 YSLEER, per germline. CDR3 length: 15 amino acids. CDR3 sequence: CASSQEGGGTDTQYF. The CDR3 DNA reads TGCGCCAGCAGCCAAGAGGGGGGGGGCACAGATACGCAGTATTTT.

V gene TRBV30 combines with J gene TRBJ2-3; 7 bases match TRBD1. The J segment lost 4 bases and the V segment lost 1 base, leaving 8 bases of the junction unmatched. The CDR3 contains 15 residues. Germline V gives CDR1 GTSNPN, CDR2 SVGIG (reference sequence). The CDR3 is CAWSADRVVPDTQYF. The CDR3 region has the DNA TGTGCCTGGAGTGCTGACAGGGTTGTTCCAGATACGCAGTATTTT.

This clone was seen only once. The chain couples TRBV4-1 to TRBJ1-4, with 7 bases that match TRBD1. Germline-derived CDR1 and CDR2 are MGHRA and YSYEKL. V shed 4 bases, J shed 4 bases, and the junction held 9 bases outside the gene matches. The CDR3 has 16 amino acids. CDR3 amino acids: CASSPIQTGLNEKLFF. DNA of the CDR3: TGCGCCAGCAGCCCCATTCAGACAGGGCTTAATGAAAAACTGTTTTTT.

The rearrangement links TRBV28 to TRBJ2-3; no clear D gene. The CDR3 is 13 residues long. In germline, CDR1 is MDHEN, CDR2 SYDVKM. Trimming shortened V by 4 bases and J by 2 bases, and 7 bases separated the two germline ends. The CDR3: CASSSPSTDTQYF. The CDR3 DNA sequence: TGTGCCAGCAGTTCCCCCTCCACAGATACGCAGTATTTT. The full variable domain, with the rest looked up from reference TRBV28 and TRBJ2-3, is DVKVTQSSRYLVKRTGEKVFLECVQDMDHENMFWYRQDPGLGLRLIYFSYDVKMKEKGDIPEGYSVSREKKERFSLILESASTNQTSMYLCASSSPSTDTQYFGPGTRLTVL.

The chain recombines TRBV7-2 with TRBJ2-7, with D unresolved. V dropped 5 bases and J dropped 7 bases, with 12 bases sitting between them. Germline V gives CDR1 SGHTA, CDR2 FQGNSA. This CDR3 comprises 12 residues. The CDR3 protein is CASSPGGWEQYF. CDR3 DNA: TGTGCCAGCAGCCCCGGCGGCTGGGAGCAGTACTTC.

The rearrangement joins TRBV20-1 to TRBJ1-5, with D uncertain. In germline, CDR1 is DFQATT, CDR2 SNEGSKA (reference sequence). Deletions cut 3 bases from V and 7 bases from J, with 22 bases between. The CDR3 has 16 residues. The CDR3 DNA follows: TGCAGTGCTAGTCCCTCTCGGCCCCCGGGAAGACAGCCCCAGCATTTT. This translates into CSASPSRPPGRQPQHF.

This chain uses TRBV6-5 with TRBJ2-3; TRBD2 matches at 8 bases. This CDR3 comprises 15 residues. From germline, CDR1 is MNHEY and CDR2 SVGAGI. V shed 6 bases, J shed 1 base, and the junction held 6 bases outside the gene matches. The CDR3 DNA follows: TGTGCCAGCAGCCCCGGGGGGGGCCGCACAGATACGCAGTATTTT. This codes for CASSPGGGRTDTQYF.

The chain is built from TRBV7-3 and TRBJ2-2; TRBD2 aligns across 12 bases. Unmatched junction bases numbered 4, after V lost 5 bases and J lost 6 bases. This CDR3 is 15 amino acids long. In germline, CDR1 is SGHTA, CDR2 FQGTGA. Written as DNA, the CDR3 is TGTGCCAGCAGCCCGACTAGCGGGAGCCCCGGGGAGCTGTTTTTT. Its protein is CASSPTSGSPGELFF.

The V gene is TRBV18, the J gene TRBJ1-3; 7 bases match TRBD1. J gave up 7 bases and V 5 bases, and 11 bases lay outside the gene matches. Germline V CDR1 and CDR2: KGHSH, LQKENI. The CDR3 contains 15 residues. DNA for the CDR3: TGTGCCAGCTCAACTACAGGGGAAGTGGGCAACACCATATATTTT. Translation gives CASSTTGEVGNTIYF.